The T cell receptor beta chain under discussion was sequenced for a study of blood T cell repertoires in COVID-19. Study-level information: The samples span acute and convalescent COVID-19 from the United States, Italy and Spain.

The CDR3 has 14 amino acids. CDR1 is SGHAT, CDR2 FQNNGV, per germline. V dropped 5 bases and J dropped 4 bases, with 13 bases sitting between them. TCRdb's table, derived via immunoSEQ multiplex PCR, lists solely in-frame clones and lacks some. The table has approximately 150,000 clones, roughly 90% seen once; the top ten hold approximately 2.3%. The chain combines TRBV11-2 with TRBJ2-3; D may be TRBD2 (6 bases). The TCR originated in a man in his 70s with active COVID-19. The sample was peripheral blood. As DNA, the CDR3 is TGTGCCAGCAGCCACCCCACGGGGGCAGATACGCAGTATTTT. Protein product: CASSHPTGADTQYF.